These T cell receptor beta chains were read from a single sample in a study of early T cells in non-severe SARS-CoV-2 infection. TCRdb re-analysed the 5' RACE reads in MiXCR, keeping a single row per CDR3 protein. The table has approximately 30,000 distinct CDR3 sequences, 3.9% seen once; the top ten hold approximately 8.2%. The material sequenced was whole blood. The receptors here all came from an adult who was a healthcare worker with PCR-confirmed SARS-CoV-2 infection or an uninfected control (not recorded which). Both conserved end residues are trimmed from each CDR3. Fields, in order: clone size, V gene, J gene, CDR3 protein. Clone sizes are given selectively: once, few, many, or a class where the clone is expanded.

clone_size: many
v_call: TRBV5-4
j_call: TRBJ2-7
cdr3_aa: ASSSGQGARYEQY

clone_size: many
v_call: TRBV5-1
j_call: TRBJ2-4
cdr3_aa: ASSFGTENIQY

clone_size: many
v_call: TRBV7-6
j_call: TRBJ2-1
cdr3_aa: ASSPQTSARNEQF

clone_size: many
v_call: TRBV10-1
j_call: TRBJ2-7
cdr3_aa: ASLGGAEQNYEQY

clone_size: many
v_call: TRBV12-5
j_call: TRBJ1-3
cdr3_aa: ASRGNGNTIY

clone_size: many
v_call: TRBV20-1
j_call: TRBJ1-2
cdr3_aa: SATRTANYGYT

clone_size: many
v_call: TRBV2
j_call: TRBJ2-5
cdr3_aa: ASSEALRAEETQY

clone_size: many
v_call: TRBV2
j_call: TRBJ1-2
cdr3_aa: ASTTSAGGAAYGYT

clone_size: many
v_call: TRBV2
j_call: TRBJ2-3
cdr3_aa: ASSSRGMTDTQY

clone_size: .
v_call: TRBV10-3
j_call: TRBJ1-2
cdr3_aa: AISELGDGYT

clone_size: many
v_call: TRBV11-3
j_call: TRBJ2-7
cdr3_aa: ASSLGVVYEQY

clone_size: few
v_call: TRBV3-1
j_call: TRBJ1-1
cdr3_aa: ASSQVSWTEAF

clone_size: many
v_call: TRBV10-3
j_call: TRBJ1-1
cdr3_aa: AIMRSRNTEAF

clone_size: many
v_call: TRBV7-2
j_call: TRBJ2-7
cdr3_aa: ASSPRTSLAYEQY

clone_size: .
v_call: TRBV15
j_call: TRBJ2-1
cdr3_aa: ATSPRADNEQF

clone_size: many
v_call: TRBV2
j_call: TRBJ2-1
cdr3_aa: ATCATSGAYNEQF

clone_size: many
v_call: TRBV29-1
j_call: TRBJ2-7
cdr3_aa: SVEDNAGRRDEQY

clone_size: many
v_call: TRBV11-2
j_call: TRBJ2-1
cdr3_aa: ASSSGLKAGGEQF

clone_size: many
v_call: TRBV29-1
j_call: TRBJ2-7
cdr3_aa: SVAGGSGIYEQY

clone_size: many
v_call: TRBV12-3/TRBV12-4
j_call: TRBJ1-1
cdr3_aa: ASIFNGGAEAF

clone_size: many
v_call: TRBV7-9
j_call: TRBJ2-1
cdr3_aa: ASTMNGGDRPFNEQF

clone_size: many
v_call: TRBV20-1
j_call: TRBJ1-4
cdr3_aa: SVAGSNEKLF

clone_size: many
v_call: TRBV6-6
j_call: TRBJ1-4
cdr3_aa: ASSYQTGLNEKLF

clone_size: many
v_call: TRBV11-2
j_call: TRBJ1-2
cdr3_aa: ASSPGRHNYGYT

clone_size: medium-sized
v_call: TRBV19
j_call: TRBJ1-1
cdr3_aa: AIMERGASEAF

clone_size: .
v_call: TRBV19
j_call: TRBJ2-2
cdr3_aa: ASSMVQGRHGELF

clone_size: .
v_call: TRBV3-1
j_call: TRBJ2-3
cdr3_aa: ASSQGTSTDTQY

clone_size: many
v_call: TRBV6-2/TRBV6-3
j_call: TRBJ1-5
cdr3_aa: ASSYPGGAINQPQH

clone_size: many
v_call: TRBV3-1
j_call: TRBJ1-1
cdr3_aa: ASSPLQGYTEAF

clone_size: many
v_call: TRBV20-1
j_call: TRBJ2-2
cdr3_aa: SARGMSSNTGELF

clone_size: many
v_call: TRBV12-3/TRBV12-4
j_call: TRBJ2-1
cdr3_aa: ASSRDYPGEQF

clone_size: many
v_call: TRBV7-9
j_call: TRBJ1-2
cdr3_aa: ASGAGNYGYT

clone_size: many
v_call: TRBV30
j_call: TRBJ1-1
cdr3_aa: AWRSWRARTEAF

clone_size: many
v_call: TRBV7-2
j_call: TRBJ1-2
cdr3_aa: ASSSGRNYGYT

clone_size: many
v_call: TRBV10-3
j_call: TRBJ2-7
cdr3_aa: AIRAIGEQY

clone_size: many
v_call: TRBV27
j_call: TRBJ2-7
cdr3_aa: ASSFPPRYVSYEQY

clone_size: many
v_call: TRBV9
j_call: TRBJ2-2
cdr3_aa: ASGAGANTGELF

clone_size: many
v_call: TRBV5-4
j_call: TRBJ2-1
cdr3_aa: ASSSLGALTAGNEQF

clone_size: .
v_call: TRBV5-4
j_call: TRBJ2-5
cdr3_aa: AARSTISGRETQY

clone_size: many
v_call: TRBV18
j_call: TRBJ2-1
cdr3_aa: ASSPLGTHNEQF

clone_size: few
v_call: TRBV29-1
j_call: TRBJ2-7
cdr3_aa: SVGSDSYEQY

clone_size: many
v_call: TRBV27
j_call: TRBJ1-6
cdr3_aa: ASSLGGRGSFGNSPLH

clone_size: many
v_call: TRBV5-8
j_call: TRBJ2-7
cdr3_aa: ASSLWAGGNEQY

clone_size: once
v_call: TRBV7-2
j_call: TRBJ2-5
cdr3_aa: ASSFAETQY

clone_size: .
v_call: TRBV29-1
j_call: TRBJ2-2
cdr3_aa: SVQTVRWNTGELF

clone_size: few
v_call: TRBV25-1
j_call: TRBJ2-1
cdr3_aa: ASSVTGGWEQF

clone_size: many
v_call: TRBV7-3
j_call: TRBJ1-5
cdr3_aa: ASSSLPGQPQH

clone_size: medium-sized
v_call: TRBV6-2/TRBV6-3
j_call: TRBJ2-3
cdr3_aa: ASSYRWQTTDTQY

clone_size: many
v_call: TRBV28
j_call: TRBJ2-5
cdr3_aa: ASSFSTGETQY

clone_size: many
v_call: TRBV5-4
j_call: TRBJ2-1
cdr3_aa: ASSLVGSSYNEQF

clone_size: many
v_call: TRBV10-2
j_call: TRBJ2-1
cdr3_aa: ASGGLVNEQF

clone_size: many
v_call: TRBV20-1
j_call: TRBJ2-7
cdr3_aa: SVGTGDNEQY

clone_size: many
v_call: TRBV6-2/TRBV6-3
j_call: TRBJ1-1
cdr3_aa: ASSFDSPWRWTEAF

clone_size: .
v_call: TRBV7-9
j_call: TRBJ2-7
cdr3_aa: ASSTYYEQY

clone_size: many
v_call: TRBV12-3/TRBV12-4
j_call: TRBJ1-6
cdr3_aa: ASSLALRGGGLDSPLH

clone_size: many
v_call: TRBV14
j_call: TRBJ2-5
cdr3_aa: ASSAGTSPD

clone_size: many
v_call: TRBV6-2/TRBV6-3
j_call: TRBJ2-1
cdr3_aa: ASSYSRASGVGEQF

clone_size: many
v_call: TRBV4-1
j_call: TRBJ2-3
cdr3_aa: ASSQDGVSSDTQY

clone_size: many
v_call: TRBV29-1
j_call: TRBJ2-1
cdr3_aa: SVEGLDEYNNEQF